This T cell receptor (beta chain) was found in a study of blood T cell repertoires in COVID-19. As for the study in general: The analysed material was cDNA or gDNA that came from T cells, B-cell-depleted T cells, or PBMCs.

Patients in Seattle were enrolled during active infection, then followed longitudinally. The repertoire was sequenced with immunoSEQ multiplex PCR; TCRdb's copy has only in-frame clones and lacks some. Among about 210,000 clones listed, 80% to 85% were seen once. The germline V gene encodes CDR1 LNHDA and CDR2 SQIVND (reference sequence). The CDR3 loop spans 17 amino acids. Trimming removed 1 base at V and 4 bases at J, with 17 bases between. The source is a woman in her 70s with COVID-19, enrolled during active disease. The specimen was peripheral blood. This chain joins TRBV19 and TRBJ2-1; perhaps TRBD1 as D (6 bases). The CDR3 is CASSIGQGKGFYNEQFF. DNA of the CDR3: TGTGCCAGTAGTATAGGTCAGGGGAAGGGTTTTTACAATGAGCAGTTCTTC.